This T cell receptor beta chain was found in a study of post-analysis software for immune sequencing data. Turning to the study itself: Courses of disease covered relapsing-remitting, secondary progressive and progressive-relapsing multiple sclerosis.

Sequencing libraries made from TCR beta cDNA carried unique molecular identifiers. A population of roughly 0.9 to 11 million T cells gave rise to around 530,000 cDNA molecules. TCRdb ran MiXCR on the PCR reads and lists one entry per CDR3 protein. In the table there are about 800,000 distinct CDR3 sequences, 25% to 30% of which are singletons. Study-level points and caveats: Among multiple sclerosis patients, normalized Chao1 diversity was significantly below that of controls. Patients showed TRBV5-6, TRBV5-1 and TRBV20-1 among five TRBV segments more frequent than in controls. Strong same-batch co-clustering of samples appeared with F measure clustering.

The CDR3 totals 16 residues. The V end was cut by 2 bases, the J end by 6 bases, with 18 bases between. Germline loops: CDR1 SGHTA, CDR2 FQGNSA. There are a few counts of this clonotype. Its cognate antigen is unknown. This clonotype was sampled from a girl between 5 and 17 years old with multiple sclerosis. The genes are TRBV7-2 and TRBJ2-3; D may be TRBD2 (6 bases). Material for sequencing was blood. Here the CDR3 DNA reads TGTGCCAGCAGCTTACATGGCGGGGCCATGGAGGATACGCAGTATTTT. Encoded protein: CASSLHGGAMEDTQYF.